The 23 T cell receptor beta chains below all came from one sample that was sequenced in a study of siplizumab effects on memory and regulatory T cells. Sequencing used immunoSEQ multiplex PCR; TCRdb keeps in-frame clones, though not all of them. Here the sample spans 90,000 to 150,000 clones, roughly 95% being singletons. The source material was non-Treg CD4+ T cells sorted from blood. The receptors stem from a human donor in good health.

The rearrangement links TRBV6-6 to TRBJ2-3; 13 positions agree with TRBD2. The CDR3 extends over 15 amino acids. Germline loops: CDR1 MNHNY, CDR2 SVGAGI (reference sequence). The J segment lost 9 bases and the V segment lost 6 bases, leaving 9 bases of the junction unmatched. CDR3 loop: CASRSGTSGTGTQYF. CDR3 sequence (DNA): TGTGCCAGCAGATCCGGGACTAGCGGGACGGGGACGCAGTATTTT.

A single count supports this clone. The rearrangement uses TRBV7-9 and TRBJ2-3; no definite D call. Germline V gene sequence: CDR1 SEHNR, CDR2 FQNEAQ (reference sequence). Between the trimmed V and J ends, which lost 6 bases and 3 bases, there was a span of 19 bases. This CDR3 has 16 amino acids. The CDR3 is CASSYFGRSRTDTQYF. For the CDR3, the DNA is TGTGCCAGCAGTTACTTCGGCAGGTCGAGGACAGATACGCAGTATTTT.

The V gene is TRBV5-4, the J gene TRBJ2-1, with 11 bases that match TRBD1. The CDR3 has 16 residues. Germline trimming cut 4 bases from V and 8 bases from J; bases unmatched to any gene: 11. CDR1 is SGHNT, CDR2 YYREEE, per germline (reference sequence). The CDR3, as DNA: TGTGCCAGCAGCCCATTGAGGACAGGGGGCATTGATGAGCAGTTCTTC. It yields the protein CASSPLRTGGIDEQFF.

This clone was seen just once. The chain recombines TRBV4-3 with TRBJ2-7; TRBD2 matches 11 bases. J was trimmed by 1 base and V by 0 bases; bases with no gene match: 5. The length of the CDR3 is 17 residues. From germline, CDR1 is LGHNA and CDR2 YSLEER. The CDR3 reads CASSQDLTSGVSYEQYF. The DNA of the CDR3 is TGCGCCAGCAGCCAAGACCTGACTAGCGGGGTTTCCTACGAGCAGTACTTC.

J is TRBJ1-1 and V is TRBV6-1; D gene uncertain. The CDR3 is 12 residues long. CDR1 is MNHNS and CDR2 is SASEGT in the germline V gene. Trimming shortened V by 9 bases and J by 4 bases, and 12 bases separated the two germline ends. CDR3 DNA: TGTGCCAGTGGGGAGGAACGCACTGAAGCTTTCTTT. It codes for CASGEERTEAFF.

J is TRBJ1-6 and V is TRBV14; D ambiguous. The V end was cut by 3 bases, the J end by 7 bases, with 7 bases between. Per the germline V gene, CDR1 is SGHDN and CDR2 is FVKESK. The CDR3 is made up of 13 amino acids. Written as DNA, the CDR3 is TGTGCCAGCAGCCAGGTTAGAAATTCACCCCTCCACTTT. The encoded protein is CASSQVRNSPLHF.

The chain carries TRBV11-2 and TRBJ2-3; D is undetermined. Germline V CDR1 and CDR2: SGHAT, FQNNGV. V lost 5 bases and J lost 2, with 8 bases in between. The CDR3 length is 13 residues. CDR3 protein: CASSRPFTDTQYF. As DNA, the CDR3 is TGTGCCAGCAGCCGCCCCTTCACAGATACGCAGTATTTT.

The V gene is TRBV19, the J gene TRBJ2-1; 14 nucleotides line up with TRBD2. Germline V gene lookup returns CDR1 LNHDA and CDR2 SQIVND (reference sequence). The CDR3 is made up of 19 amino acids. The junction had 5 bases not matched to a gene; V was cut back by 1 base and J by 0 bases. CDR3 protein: CASSIGLAGGPGSYNEQFF. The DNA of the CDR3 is TGTGCCAGTAGTATAGGACTAGCGGGGGGGCCGGGCTCCTACAATGAGCAGTTCTTC.

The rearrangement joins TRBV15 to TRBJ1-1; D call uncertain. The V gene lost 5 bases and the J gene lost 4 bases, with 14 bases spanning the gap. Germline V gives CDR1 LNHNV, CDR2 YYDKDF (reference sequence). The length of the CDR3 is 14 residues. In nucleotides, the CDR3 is TGTGCCACCAGCTTCGAATATTTGGGCACTGAAGCTTTCTTT. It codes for CATSFEYLGTEAFF.

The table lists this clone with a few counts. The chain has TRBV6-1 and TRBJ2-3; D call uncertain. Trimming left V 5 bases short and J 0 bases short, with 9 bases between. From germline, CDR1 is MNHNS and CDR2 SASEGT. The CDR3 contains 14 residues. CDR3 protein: CASSRTASTDTQYF. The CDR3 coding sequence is TGTGCCAGCAGTCGGACGGCGAGCACAGATACGCAGTATTTT.

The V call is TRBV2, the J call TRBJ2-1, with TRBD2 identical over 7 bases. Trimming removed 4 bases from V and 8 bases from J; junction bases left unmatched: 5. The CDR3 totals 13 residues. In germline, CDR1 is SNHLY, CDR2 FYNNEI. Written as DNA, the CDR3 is TGTGCCAGCAGTGGCTGGAGCGGGGATGAGCAGTTCTTC. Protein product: CASSGWSGDEQFF.

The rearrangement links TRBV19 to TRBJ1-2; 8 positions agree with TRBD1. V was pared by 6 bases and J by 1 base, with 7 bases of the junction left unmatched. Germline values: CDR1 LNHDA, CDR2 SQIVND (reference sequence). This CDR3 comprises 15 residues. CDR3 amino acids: CASSGQGLFNYGYTF. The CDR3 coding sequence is TGTGCCAGTAGCGGACAGGGCCTCTTTAACTATGGCTACACCTTC.

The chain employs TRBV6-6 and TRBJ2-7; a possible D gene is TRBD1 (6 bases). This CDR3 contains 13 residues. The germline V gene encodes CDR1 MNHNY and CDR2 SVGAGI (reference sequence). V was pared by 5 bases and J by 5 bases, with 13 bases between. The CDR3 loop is CASSQTTGNEQYF. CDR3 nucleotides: TGTGCCAGCAGTCAAACAACAGGGAACGAGCAGTACTTC.

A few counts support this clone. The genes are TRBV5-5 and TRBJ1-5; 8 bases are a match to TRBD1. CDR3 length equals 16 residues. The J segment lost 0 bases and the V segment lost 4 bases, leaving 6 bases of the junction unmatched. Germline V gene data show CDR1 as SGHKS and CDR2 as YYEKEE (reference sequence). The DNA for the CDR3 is TGTGCCAGCAGCGTAATACAGGGGGGTAGCAATCAGCCCCAGCATTTT. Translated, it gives CASSVIQGGSNQPQHF.

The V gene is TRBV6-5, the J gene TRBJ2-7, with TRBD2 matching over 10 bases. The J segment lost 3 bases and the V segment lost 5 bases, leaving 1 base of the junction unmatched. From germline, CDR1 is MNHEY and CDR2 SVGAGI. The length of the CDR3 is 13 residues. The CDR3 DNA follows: TGTGCCAGCAGTCAGCGGGGGGGCTACGAGCAGTACTTC. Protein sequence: CASSQRGGYEQYF.

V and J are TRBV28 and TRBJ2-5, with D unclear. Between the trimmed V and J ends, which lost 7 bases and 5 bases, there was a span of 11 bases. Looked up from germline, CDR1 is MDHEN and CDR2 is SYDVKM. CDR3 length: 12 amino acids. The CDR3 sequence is CASKGVGETQYF. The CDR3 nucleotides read TGTGCCAGCAAGGGTGTTGGGGAGACCCAGTACTTC. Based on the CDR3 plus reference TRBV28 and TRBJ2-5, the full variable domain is DVKVTQSSRYLVKRTGEKVFLECVQDMDHENMFWYRQDPGLGLRLIYFSYDVKMKEKGDIPEGYSVSREKKERFSLILESASTNQTSMYLCASKGVGETQYFGPGTRLLVL.

CDR3 DNA sequence: TGTGCCAGCAGTTACTCGATAGTCGGGTTATACGATGGCTACACCTTC. Amino acids: CASSYSIVGLYDGYTF. The gene calls are TRBV6-5 and TRBJ1-2; D remains ambiguous. With 0 bases removed from V and 6 bases from J, the gap between germline ends came to 17 bases. CDR1 is MNHEY and CDR2 is SVGAGI in the germline V gene. The CDR3 spans 16 residues.

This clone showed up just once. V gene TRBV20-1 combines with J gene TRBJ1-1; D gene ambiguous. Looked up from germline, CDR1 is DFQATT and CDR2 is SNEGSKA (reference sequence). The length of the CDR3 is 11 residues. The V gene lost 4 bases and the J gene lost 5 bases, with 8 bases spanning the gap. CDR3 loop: CSAMRETEAFF. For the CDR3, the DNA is TGCAGTGCTATGAGGGAAACTGAAGCTTTCTTT.

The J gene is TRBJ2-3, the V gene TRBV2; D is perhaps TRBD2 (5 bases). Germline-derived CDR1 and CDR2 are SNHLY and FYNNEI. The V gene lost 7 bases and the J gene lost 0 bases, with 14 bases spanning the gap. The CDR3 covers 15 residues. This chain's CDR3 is CASTVLQRSTDTQYF. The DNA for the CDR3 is TGTGCCAGCACGGTCCTGCAGCGGAGCACAGATACGCAGTATTTT.

The CDR3 loop is CSARMGGYTF. The CDR3 DNA follows: TGCAGTGCTAGAATGGGTGGCTACACCTTC. The chain combines TRBV20-1 with TRBJ1-2; no firm D call. The germline gives CDR1 DFQATT, CDR2 SNEGSKA (reference sequence). V lost 2 bases and J 7 bases, leaving 5 bases between the germline ends. The CDR3 extends over 10 amino acids.

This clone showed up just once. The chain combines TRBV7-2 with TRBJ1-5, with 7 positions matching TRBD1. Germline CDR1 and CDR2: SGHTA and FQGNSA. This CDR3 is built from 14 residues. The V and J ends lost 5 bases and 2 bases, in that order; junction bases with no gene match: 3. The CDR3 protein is CASSRGQGNQPQHF. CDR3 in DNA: TGTGCCAGCAGCCGTGGACAGGGCAATCAGCCCCAGCATTTT.

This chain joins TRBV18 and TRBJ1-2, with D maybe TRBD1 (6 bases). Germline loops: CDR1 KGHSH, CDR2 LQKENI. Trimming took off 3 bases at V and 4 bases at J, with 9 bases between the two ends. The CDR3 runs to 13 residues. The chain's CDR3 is CASSPDRFYGYTF. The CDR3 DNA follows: TGTGCCAGCTCACCTGACAGGTTCTATGGCTACACCTTC.

The CDR3 DNA sequence: TGTGCCAGCAGTGACCGGGCAAATTCACCCCTCCACTTT. This sequence encodes CASSDRANSPLHF. The genes are TRBV6-4 and TRBJ1-6; no clear D. With 2 bases removed from V and 7 bases from J, the gap between germline ends came to 6 bases. The CDR3 contains 13 residues. Per the germline V gene, CDR1 is MRHNA and CDR2 is SNTAGT.